Given below is one T cell receptor (beta chain) in context. Its antigen remains unidentified. No much larger clone exists at a distance of one base, and base qualities are not known. Library creation used RT-PCR. These reads were obtained on an Illumina HiSeq 2500. The public reads were reprocessed in TCRdb via fastp at Q25 and MiXCR, keeping in-frame beta chains. All rows with the same CDR3 protein become a single entry with the most common DNA and genes. The sample table lists roughly 630,000 distinct CDR3 sequences, around 13% of them with a count of one. Of the sample, roughly 7.2% is held by the ten largest clones. The data derive from a study of response to subunit inactivated influenza vaccine (dated by TCRdb to about 2018). For the study in its entirety: To follow how T cells responded to a trivalent subunit inactivated influenza vaccine, the researchers relied on deep quantitative profiling of the T cell receptor repertoire.

CDR1 DFQATT and CDR2 SNEGSKA are derived from the germline V gene (reference sequence). The CDR3 numbers 12 residues from cysteine through phenylalanine. Solely the CDR3 DNA is kept, with 36 bases framed from the first base. V is pared back by 4 bases and J by 3 bases, with 9 bases lying between the germline termini. The paper's findings and limits, for the study overall: The authors proposed that each seasonal influenza vaccination may bring in only a limited number of new T cells.

This receptor was taken from a man aged 50-60 years who received an inactivated influenza vaccine. Donor details come from another sample of the same person, matched by shared clones. Sequencing used PBMCs from blood, obtained approximately 15 days before vaccination. The chain joins TRBV20-1 to TRBJ1-2; the D gene identity is not certain. The sequenced DNA is TGCAGTGCTAATCGTGGGGACTATGGCTACACCTTC. This yields the protein CSANRGDYGYTF.